Presented here are 27 T cell receptor beta chains from one specimen sequenced in a study of blood T cells in healthy people across ages. Then a second PCR, running roughly 7 to 11 cycles, was carried out with a sample-barcoded 5' primer and a J-beta primer mix. Each CDR3 protein is one row after TCRdb ran MiXCR on the 5' RACE reads. The table lists over 700,000 distinct CDR3 sequences, roughly 50% of them singletons. Material: blood. The receptors were gathered from a man older than 75 in good health.

In this sample, this clonotype turned up many times. The chain joins TRBV20-1 to TRBJ2-1; TRBD2 matches at 9 bases. The CDR3 extends over 15 amino acids. V shed 6 bases, J shed 9 bases, and the junction held 15 bases outside the gene matches. The V gene's germline CDR1 is DFQATT and CDR2 SNEGSKA (reference sequence). The DNA of the CDR3 is TGCAGTGCCGGGAAGGTAGGGCGGGAGGGCCGTGAGCAGTTCTTC. Its translation is CSAGKVGREGREQFF.

There are many counts of this clonotype. The gene calls are TRBV5-6 and TRBJ2-7; TRBD1 matches at 12 bases. This CDR3 comprises 16 residues. Germline lookup yields CDR1 SGHDT and CDR2 YYEEEE. The V and J ends lost 4 bases and 6 bases, in that order; junction bases with no gene match: 11. The CDR3, as DNA: TGTGCCAGCAGCCTTTCTGCGGGACAGGGGGCTCTCGAGCAGTACTTC. The encoded protein is CASSLSAGQGALEQYF. The whole variable domain, filled in from reference TRBV5-6 and TRBJ2-7, reads DAGVTQSPTHLIKTRGQQVTLRCSPKSGHDTVSWYQQALGQGPQFIFQYYEEEERQRGNFPDRFSGHQFPNYSSELNVNALLLGDSALYLCASSLSAGQGALEQYFGPGTRLTVT.

This clonotype was observed a few times. V gene TRBV20-1 combines with J gene TRBJ2-4; 7 nucleotides align to TRBD1. From germline, CDR1 is DFQATT and CDR2 SNEGSKA (reference sequence). The trim removed 6 bases at V and 9 bases at J, leaving 8 bases unmatched. The CDR3 length is 12 residues. The chain's CDR3 is CSALDRAGIQYF. The CDR3 DNA reads as TGCAGTGCACTCGACAGGGCTGGCATTCAGTACTTC.

This chain links TRBV20-1 with TRBJ2-7; D is undetermined. There are 12 residues in the CDR3. Germline V gene data show CDR1 as DFQATT and CDR2 as SNEGSKA (reference sequence). Trimming removed 5 bases from V and 2 bases from J, with 10 bases in between. CDR3 residues: CSAAGSTYEQYF. The CDR3 DNA follows: TGCAGTGCTGCCGGGTCTACCTACGAGCAGTACTTC.

Many counts were recorded for this clonotype. The J gene is TRBJ2-7, the V gene TRBV27, with 9 nucleotides matching TRBD2. Unmatched junction bases numbered 6, after V lost 6 bases and J lost 3 bases. The CDR3 covers 14 residues. Per the germline V gene, CDR1 is MNHEY and CDR2 is SMNVEV (reference sequence). CDR3 sequence: CASRPGLAYYEQYF. In DNA, the CDR3 is TGTGCCAGCAGGCCGGGACTAGCCTACTACGAGCAGTACTTC.

This chain uses TRBV10-3 with TRBJ2-1, with 7 positions matching TRBD1. Germline CDR1 and CDR2: ENHRY and SYGVKD. The V and J ends lost 6 bases and 2 bases, in that order; junction bases with no gene match: 4. This CDR3 region has 14 residues. The CDR3 coding sequence is TGTGCCATCAGGTTGACAGGGACCTACAATGAGCAGTTCTTC. Its translation is CAIRLTGTYNEQFF.

The chain joins TRBV3-1 to TRBJ2-1; the D gene is possibly TRBD2 (5 bases). Per germline, CDR1 LGHDT and CDR2 YNNKEL (reference sequence). The V end was cut by 3 bases, the J end by 11 bases, with 14 bases between. The CDR3 totals 13 residues. The CDR3 nucleotides read TGTGCCAGCAGCCAGATTGAGGGCCATAAGCAGTTCTTC. Its translation: CASSQIEGHKQFF.

The genes are TRBV3-1 and TRBJ2-1, with TRBD2 identical over 10 bases. CDR1 and CDR2 from the germline V gene are LGHDT and YNNKEL (reference sequence). The CDR3 is 20 residues long. After removal of 1 base from V and 0 bases from J, the junction contained 12 bases not matched to a gene. CDR3 in amino acids: CASSQVPGLAYSHSYNEQFF. In DNA form, the CDR3 reads TGTGCCAGCAGCCAAGTTCCGGGACTAGCGTATAGCCACTCCTACAATGAGCAGTTCTTC.

This clonotype came up a few times. The rearrangement uses TRBV10-3 and TRBJ2-7; D assignment may be TRBD1 or TRBD2 (5 bases each). Germline V gene lookup returns CDR1 ENHRY and CDR2 SYGVKD. The ends were cut back, 3 bases at V and 4 bases at J, with 13 bases in the middle. CDR3 length equals 14 residues. The CDR3 bases are TGTGCCATCAGTGAAGTTGTCGGGGCTTACGAGCAGTACTTC. The encoded protein is CAISEVVGAYEQYF.

The chain recombines TRBV6-5 with TRBJ2-6; no clear D. CDR3 length: 15 amino acids. Trimming took 6 bases from V and 0 from J, leaving 9 bases between them. CDR1 is MNHEY and CDR2 is SVGAGI in the germline V gene. The CDR3 DNA follows: TGTGCCAGCAGGGTACAGCTCTCTGGGGCCAACGTCCTGACTTTC. This codes for CASRVQLSGANVLTF.

This chain links TRBV24-1 with TRBJ2-5; D call uncertain. CDR1 is KGHDR and CDR2 is SFDVKD in the germline V gene. V dropped 4 bases and J dropped 4 bases, with 9 bases sitting between them. This CDR3 contains 13 residues. This CDR3 is CATSEGVGETQYF. For the CDR3, the DNA is TGTGCCACCAGTGAAGGTGTGGGAGAGACCCAGTACTTC.

This clonotype appeared many times. Germline is not matched at one junction end, which may reflect a read error. The V call is TRBV20-1, the J call TRBJ2-5; either TRBD1 or TRBD2 may fit D (5 bases each). The CDR3 is made up of 14 amino acids. Germline CDR1 is DFQATT and CDR2 is SNEGSKA (reference sequence). Here the CDR3 DNA reads TGCAGTGCCAGAGGCGGCTCCGGGGCGGAGACCCAGTACTTC. Its protein is CSARGGSGAETQYF.

There are a few counts of this clonotype. J is TRBJ1-5 and V is TRBV6-5; D remains unclear. Germline-derived CDR1 and CDR2 are MNHEY and SVGAGI. The CDR3 sequence is 15 residues long. V shed 6 bases and J shed 2 bases, with 14 bases lying between them. The CDR3 DNA follows: TGTGCCAGCAGCCTGGATCACACGGGCAATCAGCCCCAGCATTTT. Protein sequence: CASSLDHTGNQPQHF.

This chain joins TRBV5-1 and TRBJ2-6; D gene uncertain. The CDR3 extends over 15 amino acids. Germline CDR1 is SGHRS and CDR2 is YFSETQ. V shed 1 base and J shed 4 bases, with 9 bases lying between them. CDR3 nucleotides: TGCGCCAGCAGCTTGCCGCGCTCGGGGGCCAACGTCCTGACTTTC. Its protein product is CASSLPRSGANVLTF.

The chain uses TRBV7-2 and TRBJ2-3; maybe TRBD1 (6 bases). This CDR3 is 16 amino acids long. V was cut by 0 bases and J by 0 bases, with 10 bases left in between. Germline CDR1 is SGHTA and CDR2 is FQGNSA. The CDR3 loop reads CASSLADSTSTDTQYF. DNA of the CDR3: TGTGCCAGCAGCTTAGCGGACAGTACCAGCACAGATACGCAGTATTTT.

The genes are TRBV25-1 and TRBJ2-2; 10 nucleotides agree with TRBD1. V trimming: 6 bases; J trimming: 6 bases; junction bases outside the gene matches: 4. CDR1 is MGHDK, CDR2 SYGVNS, per germline. This CDR3 comprises 14 residues. The CDR3 region has the DNA TGTGCCAGCAGGGACAGGGGGAGAGCCGGGGAGCTGTTTTTT. Residues: CASRDRGRAGELFF.

This clonotype was seen only a few times. A much larger clone is a single base away; this may be a read error. The V call is TRBV5-1, the J call TRBJ2-7; possible D gene TRBD1, 7 bases. Germline-derived CDR1 and CDR2 are SGHRS and YFSETQ. V shed 3 bases and J shed 1 base, with 14 bases lying between them. CDR3 length: 15 residues. The CDR3 region is CASSSAGQRSYEQYF. The CDR3 DNA reads as TGCGCCAGCAGCTCGGCGGGACAGCGTTCCTACGAGCAGTACTTC.

The V call is TRBV7-9, the J call TRBJ2-7; D possibly corresponds to TRBD1 (6 bases). Trimming stripped 5 bases from V and 1 base from J, with 18 bases between. Germline values: CDR1 SEHNR, CDR2 FQNEAQ (reference sequence). The CDR3 is made up of 16 amino acids. The CDR3 DNA is TGTGCCAGCAGCCGACCCTCAGGGGCCTATTCCTACGAGCAGTACTTC. Its protein product is CASSRPSGAYSYEQYF. Supplemented by reference TRBV7-9 and TRBJ2-7, the full variable domain reads DTGVSQNPRHKITKRGQNVTFRCDPISEHNRLYWYRQTLGQGPEFLTYFQNEAQLEKSRLLSDRFSAERPKGSFSTLEIQRTEQGDSAMYLCASSRPSGAYSYEQYFGPGTRLTVT.

This rearrangement joins TRBV12-3 or TRBV12-4 to TRBJ1-5; TRBD1 aligns across 7 bases. V lost 3 bases to trimming and J lost 4 bases; unmatched junction nucleotides: 3. The CDR3 length is 14 residues. The CDR3 DNA follows: TGTGCCAGCAGTTTGACAGGGATGAATCAGCCCCAGCATTTT. As protein: CASSLTGMNQPQHF.

Many counts were recorded for this clonotype. The rearrangement joins TRBV7-2 to TRBJ2-1; unclear D gene. Trimming took off 0 bases at V and 4 bases at J, with 10 bases between the two ends. Germline V CDR1 and CDR2: SGHTA, FQGNSA. This CDR3 region has 15 residues. CDR3 in DNA: TGTGCCAGCAGCTTAGCGTACGGAGCGTACAATGAGCAGTTCTTC. Its protein is CASSLAYGAYNEQFF.

This sequence joins TRBV29-1 and TRBJ2-2, with a tentative D call TRBD2 (6 bases). V lost 2 bases to trimming and J lost 2 bases, with 9 bases between them. CDR3 length equals 14 residues. The V gene's germline CDR1 is SQVTM and CDR2 ANQGSEA. The CDR3 DNA reads as TGCAGCGTTGAAACGGGAGTAAACACCGGGGAGCTGTTTTTT. Translation gives CSVETGVNTGELFF.

This clonotype was detected a few times. The DNA for the CDR3 is TGCAGTGCTAGAGATACCCGCGGATTCTCCTACGAGCAGTACTTC. Its translation is CSARDTRGFSYEQYF. The chain recombines TRBV20-1 with TRBJ2-7; D is uncertain. From germline, CDR1 is DFQATT and CDR2 SNEGSKA (reference sequence). The CDR3 has 15 residues. The germline V and J ends were trimmed by 0 bases and 0 bases, with 12 bases remaining between them.

This clonotype turned up a few times. This sequence joins TRBV29-1 and TRBJ2-3; 7 nucleotides match TRBD2. Germline-derived CDR1 and CDR2 are SQVTM and ANQGSEA. The CDR3 contains 17 residues. The V gene end was trimmed by 0 bases and the J gene end by 5 bases; junction bases not matched to a gene: 14. CDR3 bases: TGCAGCGTTGAAGATCCCTGGGTAGCGGGTGGGCTAGATACGCAGTATTTT. This sequence encodes CSVEDPWVAGGLDTQYF.

V is TRBV14 and J is TRBJ2-5, with unresolved D. The DNA end is more similar to TRBJ2-7, so the J call may be wrong. CDR3 length: 20 amino acids. From germline, CDR1 is SGHDN and CDR2 FVKESK. CDR3 DNA: TGTGCCAGCAGCCAAGGGGTTTCGATCGAACAGACCGAATGGATGGACGAGCAGTACTTC. Encoded protein: CASSQGVSIEQTEWMDEQYF.

This clonotype was observed a handful of times. The chain couples TRBV3-1 to TRBJ2-5, with a tentative D call TRBD1 (5 bases). V lost 6 bases and J lost 5, with 13 bases in between. The CDR3 is 13 amino acids. Germline V gene sequence: CDR1 LGHDT, CDR2 YNNKEL (reference sequence). The CDR3 bases are TGTGCCAGCAGGTCAGGGTCCCGGGAGACCCAGTACTTC. Translated, it gives CASRSGSRETQYF.

This chain links TRBV29-1 with TRBJ1-4; the D gene is possibly TRBD1 (6 bases). With 6 bases removed from V and 8 bases from J, the gap between germline ends came to 19 bases. From germline, CDR1 is SQVTM and CDR2 ANQGSEA. This CDR3 is built from 14 residues. This CDR3 reads CSVLRAGVGEKLFF. CDR3 DNA sequence: TGCAGCGTACTGAGGGCAGGGGTTGGCGAAAAACTGTTTTTT.

V gene TRBV13 combines with J gene TRBJ2-7, with D possibly TRBD1 on 6 matching bases. The CDR3 length is 14 residues. The V end lost 3 bases, the J end lost 2 bases, and 11 bases lay between the germline ends. CDR1 is PRHDT and CDR2 is FYEKMQ in the germline V gene (reference sequence). The CDR3, as DNA: TGTGCCAGCAGCTTGGACCAGGGGACCTACGAGCAGTACTTC. This translates into CASSLDQGTYEQYF.